One sample yielded the 15 T cell receptor beta chains listed below, sequenced in a study of shared clonotypes between healthy human individuals. Libraries were prepared by immunoSEQ multiplex PCR; TCRdb keeps only in-frame clonotypes and omits some of them. The sample consists of around 450,000 clones, roughly 77% of them appearing once. Sample: PBMCs. These receptors were collected from a woman between 35 and 50 years old in good health. Some clones in this sample may be carry-over from other donors' samples.

The table lists this clone with many counts. Other DNA sequences from this sample encode an identical CDR3 as well. The rearrangement uses TRBV7-8 and TRBJ2-2; no clear D. Germline values: CDR1 SGHVS, CDR2 FQNEAQ. CDR3 length: 16 amino acids. Trimming took off 1 base at V and 4 bases at J, with 13 bases between the two ends. CDR3 sequence (DNA): TGTGCCAGCAGCTTAGGAGTGGGGAAGGGCACCGGGGAGCTGTTTTTT. Protein sequence: CASSLGVGKGTGELFF.

In the case of this clone: This sample includes further DNA sequences coding for the same CDR3. The V and J genes are TRBV5-1 and TRBJ2-3, with 9 bases fitting TRBD1. Germline loops: CDR1 SGHRS, CDR2 YFSETQ. The CDR3 runs 14 residues. The junction had 5 bases not matched to a gene; V was cut back by 3 bases and J by 6 bases. In nucleotides, the CDR3 is TGCGCCAGCAGCTCTGGGACAGGGAGCGATACGCAGTATTTT. Encoded protein: CASSSGTGSDTQYF.

This sequence joins TRBV6-1 and TRBJ1-1; D remains ambiguous. The CDR3 is 13 residues long. Per the germline V gene, CDR1 is MNHNS and CDR2 is SASEGT. Trimming cost V 10 bases and J 0 bases, with 12 bases left between them. The CDR3 sequence: CANTKYMNTEAFF. DNA for the CDR3: TGTGCCAACACGAAATACATGAACACTGAAGCTTTCTTT.

This clone came up a few times. The chain joins TRBV2 to TRBJ1-1; D is unclear. The CDR3 contains 16 residues. The germline CDR1 and CDR2 sequences are SNHLY and FYNNEI. V was trimmed by 5 bases and J by 1 base, leaving 17 bases between them. The CDR3 nucleotides read TGTGCCAGCAGTCCTCCCCTAGACACCCCGAACACTGAAGCTTTCTTT. It is translated as CASSPPLDTPNTEAFF. Full variable domain (missing parts from reference TRBV2 and TRBJ1-1): EPEVTQTPSHQVTQMGQEVILRCVPISNHLYFYWYRQILGQKVEFLVSFYNNEISEKSEIFDDQFSVERPDGSNFTLKIRSTKLEDSAMYFCASSPPLDTPNTEAFFGQGTRLTVV.

The chain has TRBV20-1 and TRBJ2-1; D uncertain. CDR1 is DFQATT, CDR2 SNEGSKA, per germline (reference sequence). This CDR3 is built from 10 residues. Trimming pared 8 bases from V and 4 bases from J, leaving 6 bases between. The CDR3 sequence: CSSQYNEQFF. CDR3 sequence (DNA): TGCAGTTCCCAATACAATGAGCAGTTCTTC.

The chain uses TRBV14 and TRBJ2-2, with 7 bases identical to TRBD2. The length of the CDR3 is 16 residues. CDR1 is SGHDN, CDR2 FVKESK, per germline. The ends lost 0 bases at V and 3 bases at J; junction bases unmatched: 4. CDR3 amino acids: CASSQERLADTGELFF. The DNA of the CDR3 is TGTGCCAGCAGCCAAGAGCGCCTAGCGGACACCGGGGAGCTGTTTTTT.

The chain uses TRBV29-1 and TRBJ1-2; a weak D match, TRBD1 (5 bases). Trimming cost V 3 bases and J 8 bases, with 10 bases left between them. The germline CDR1 and CDR2 sequences are SQVTM and ANQGSEA. This CDR3 comprises 11 residues. CDR3 sequence: CSVEQGEGYTF. The CDR3 DNA follows: TGCAGCGTTGAGCAGGGTGAAGGCTACACCTTC.

This chain links TRBV7-6 with TRBJ2-5; TRBD1 matches 7 bases. After removal of 4 bases from V and 6 bases from J, the junction contained 11 bases not matched to a gene. The CDR3 runs 15 residues. Germline V gene data show CDR1 as SGHVS and CDR2 as FNYEAQ. The CDR3 loop reads CASSSVTGLVQTQYF. CDR3 nucleotides: TGTGCCAGCAGCTCTGTGACAGGGTTGGTACAGACCCAGTACTTC.

CDR3 sequence (DNA): TGTGCAAGTCGAGAGACTTATTACGAGCAGTACTTC. Amino acids: CASRETYYEQYF. The J gene is TRBJ2-7, the V gene TRBV12-2; the table's TRBD2 call for D was not verified on the DNA. TRBV12-2 is an annotated pseudogene. This CDR3 is 12 amino acids long.

The chain carries TRBV16 and TRBJ2-1; 11 positions match TRBD2. The CDR3 spans 15 residues. Germline V gene data show CDR1 as KGHSY and CDR2 as FQNENV. The junction had 1 base not matched to a gene; V was cut back by 2 bases and J by 4 bases. Here the CDR3 DNA reads TGTGCCAGCAGCCAAGGGACTAGCGGTTACAATGAGCAGTTCTTC. As protein: CASSQGTSGYNEQFF.

The chain is built from TRBV21-1 and TRBJ2-7; TRBD1, the table's D call, was not compared with the DNA. TRBV21-1 is marked as a pseudogene. There are 17 residues in the CDR3. CDR3 bases: TGTGCCAGCAGCCGTACAGGGGGCAGGTACTACTCCTACGAGCAGTACTTC. Its protein product is CASSRTGGRYYSYEQYF.

This clone has just one count. V is TRBV5-8 and J is TRBJ2-7; possibly TRBD1 for D (6 bases). The CDR3 loop spans 14 amino acids. Germline assignment: CDR1 SGHTS and CDR2 YDEGEE. V was shortened by 3 bases and J by 2 bases, with 12 bases between the two germline ends. CDR3 nucleotides: TGTGCCAGCAGCTCCACAGGGAACCCCTACGAGCAGTACTTC. Translating gives CASSSTGNPYEQYF.

V gene TRBV21-1 combines with J gene TRBJ1-1; the DNA was not compared with TRBD1, the D call given in the table. TRBV21-1 is a pseudogene locus. CDR3 size: 13 residues. CDR3 loop: CALLSNGRFEAFF. CDR3 DNA sequence: TGTGCTCTTCTTTCCAATGGCAGGTTTGAAGCTTTCTTT.

The genes are TRBV27 and TRBJ2-5, with D possibly being TRBD1 or TRBD2 (5 bases each). Germline lookup yields CDR1 MNHEY and CDR2 SMNVEV (reference sequence). This CDR3 has 13 residues. V lost 6 bases, J lost 5 bases, and 13 bases lay in between. Written as DNA, the CDR3 is TGTGCCAGCAGCTCCGTGGGGACGGAGACCCAGTACTTC. It yields the protein CASSSVGTETQYF.

V is TRBV7-2 and J is TRBJ1-2; weak D call: TRBD1 (5 bases). The CDR3 loop spans 13 amino acids. V was pared by 5 bases and J by 8 bases, with 15 bases between. Germline V gene data show CDR1 as SGHTA and CDR2 as FQGNSA. CDR3 loop: CASSPYGQGGYTF. DNA for the CDR3: TGTGCCAGCAGCCCATACGGACAAGGCGGCTACACCTTC.